The 18 T cell receptor beta chains below all came from one sample that was sequenced in a study of cytomegalovirus exposure and HLA in healthy donors. Assay: immunoSEQ multiplex PCR; the TCRdb copy retains only in-frame clones and omits some. The profile shows 90,000 to 150,000 clones, approximately 91% of them singletons. Sequencing was done on a sample of PBMCs. The receptors here all came from a man aged 18 to 29 in good health and CMV-seropositive.

The chain couples TRBV6-1 to TRBJ2-7; TRBD1 is a possible D gene (6 bases). CDR3 length equals 13 residues. V was shortened by 4 bases and J by 3 bases, with 10 bases between the two germline ends. Germline V gene lookup returns CDR1 MNHNS and CDR2 SASEGT. The CDR3 loop reads CASSGQDNYEQYF. The CDR3 region has the DNA TGTGCCAGCAGTGGACAGGACAACTACGAGCAGTACTTC.

This clone was seen a single time. The gene calls are TRBV2 and TRBJ1-5, with 7 positions matching TRBD1. V lost 5 bases to trimming and J lost 6 bases; unmatched junction nucleotides: 10. The length of the CDR3 is 15 residues. The germline V gene encodes CDR1 SNHLY and CDR2 FYNNEI. The CDR3 protein is CASSTDRTSFQPQHF. The CDR3 DNA reads as TGTGCCAGCAGTACGGACAGGACATCCTTTCAGCCCCAGCATTTT.

In its sample, this clone is medium-sized. V usage is TRBV6-4 and J usage is TRBJ2-1; TRBD2 matches at 9 bases. The CDR3 extends over 15 amino acids. The V gene's germline CDR1 is MRHNA and CDR2 SNTAGT. J gave up 9 bases and V 4 bases, and 10 bases lay outside the gene matches. CDR3 DNA sequence: TGTGCCAGCAGTGTGTCTAGCGGGGATCGTAGTGAGCAGTTCTTC. Protein: CASSVSSGDRSEQFF.

The chain joins TRBV4-1 to TRBJ2-1; tentatively, D is TRBD2 (6 bases). The germline CDR1 and CDR2 sequences are MGHRA and YSYEKL. V shed 1 base and J shed 3 bases, with 19 bases lying between them. There are 18 residues in the CDR3. This CDR3 is CASSQVVRRGRVYNEQFF. CDR3 coding DNA: TGCGCCAGCAGCCAAGTAGTAAGGCGGGGCAGGGTCTACAATGAGCAGTTCTTC.

The V and J genes are TRBV5-1 and TRBJ1-2; 9 bases match TRBD1. Germline V gene data show CDR1 as SGHRS and CDR2 as YFSETQ. The CDR3 runs 17 residues. V was clipped by 0 bases and J by 6 bases; unmatched bases: 12. CDR3 residues: CASSLDGTGLRVDGYTF. For the CDR3, the DNA is TGCGCCAGCAGCTTGGACGGGACAGGGTTGAGGGTTGATGGCTACACCTTC.

The chain links TRBV7-2 to TRBJ2-7; maybe TRBD2 (6 bases). V shed 4 bases and J shed 5 bases, with 24 bases lying between them. CDR3 length equals 17 residues. The germline gives CDR1 SGHTA, CDR2 FQGNSA. CDR3 region: CASSSWIPGLEGDEQYF. In nucleotides, the CDR3 is TGTGCCAGCAGCTCCTGGATCCCGGGACTCGAAGGGGACGAGCAGTACTTC.

This rearrangement joins TRBV6-5 to TRBJ2-7, with D perhaps matching TRBD2 (6 bases). V was shortened by 4 bases and J by 1 base, with 14 bases between the two germline ends. Germline assignment: CDR1 MNHEY and CDR2 SVGAGI. The CDR3 sequence is 15 residues long. For the CDR3, the DNA is TGTGCCAGCAGTTTAGGAGGGATGGGGTCCTACGAGCAGTACTTC. This sequence encodes CASSLGGMGSYEQYF.

The chain uses TRBV4-3 and TRBJ1-5, with no clear D. CDR1 is LGHNA and CDR2 is YSLEER in the germline V gene. Trimming left V 4 bases short and J 0 bases short, with 10 bases between. This CDR3 spans 15 amino acids. CDR3 sequence (DNA): TGCGCCAGCAGCCGCCAGGCGGGTAGCAATCAGCCCCAGCATTTT. Its protein is CASSRQAGSNQPQHF.

The chain employs TRBV27 and TRBJ1-5, with 9 bases lining up with TRBD1. CDR1 is MNHEY and CDR2 is SMNVEV in the germline V gene (reference sequence). The CDR3 runs to 18 residues. After removal of 3 bases from V and 0 bases from J, the junction contained 9 bases not matched to a gene. This CDR3 is CASSFLGTGQRSNQPQHF. As DNA, the CDR3 is TGTGCCAGCAGTTTTTTAGGGACAGGGCAACGTAGCAATCAGCCCCAGCATTTT.

The chain recombines TRBV2 with TRBJ2-6; D is perhaps TRBD1 (5 bases). The germline V gene has CDR1 SNHLY and CDR2 FYNNEI. CDR3 length: 17 residues. Trimming removed 9 bases at V and 2 bases at J, with 20 bases between. CDR3 in amino acids: CASSKGRKGTGANVLTF. CDR3 DNA sequence: TGTGCCAGTTCTAAGGGGCGCAAGGGGACTGGGGCCAACGTCCTGACTTTC.

The chain is built from TRBV4-3 and TRBJ2-4; 8 bases align to TRBD2. The CDR3 contains 15 residues. Looked up from germline, CDR1 is LGHNA and CDR2 is YSLEER. With 4 bases clipped from V and 3 bases from J, the junction kept 5 bases outside the gene matches. In DNA form, the CDR3 reads TGCGCCAGCAGCCCTGCCGGGGGGGGCAAAAACATTCAGTACTTC. It specifies CASSPAGGGKNIQYF.

This clone was detected only once. The J gene is TRBJ2-7, the V gene TRBV6-1, with 10 bases that match TRBD1. Germline V gives CDR1 MNHNS, CDR2 SASEGT. V lost 5 bases to trimming and J lost 0 bases; unmatched junction nucleotides: 4. The CDR3 is made up of 15 amino acids. The CDR3 loop is CASSTRQGASYEQYF. In nucleotides, the CDR3 is TGTGCCAGCAGTACACGACAGGGGGCCTCCTACGAGCAGTACTTC.

The J gene is TRBJ1-2, the V gene TRBV7-9; a weak D match, TRBD1 (5 bases). CDR1 and CDR2 from the germline V gene are SEHNR and FQNEAQ (reference sequence). V lost 0 bases to trimming and J lost 7 bases, with 6 bases between them. The CDR3 contains 12 residues. DNA for the CDR3: TGTGCCAGCAGCTTAGCTAGGGGTGGCTACACCTTC. Translated, it gives CASSLARGGYTF.

The chain combines TRBV5-1 with TRBJ2-3, with D tentatively TRBD2 (6 bases). From germline, CDR1 is SGHRS and CDR2 YFSETQ. The CDR3 has 15 residues. The V gene lost 4 bases and the J gene lost 2 bases, with 14 bases spanning the gap. CDR3 DNA: TGCGCCAGCAGCGGTGGGATAGCGGTCACAGATACGCAGTATTTT. Protein product: CASSGGIAVTDTQYF.

The rearrangement uses TRBV11-1 and TRBJ2-7; 7 nucleotides line up with TRBD1. The germline gives CDR1 SGHAT, CDR2 FQDESV (reference sequence). Trimming removed 3 bases from V and 1 base from J; junction bases left unmatched: 3. The CDR3 is 14 amino acids. CDR3 nucleotides: TGTGCCAGCAGCTTGGACAGGCCTTCCTACGAGCAGTACTTC. It is translated as CASSLDRPSYEQYF.

The chain combines TRBV5-1 with TRBJ1-2; 8 positions agree with TRBD1. The germline gives CDR1 SGHRS, CDR2 YFSETQ. Trimming at V came to 4 bases and at J to 3 bases, leaving 8 bases not matched to a gene. The CDR3 totals 15 residues. The CDR3 sequence is CASSADRGLDYGYTF. The CDR3 nucleotides are TGCGCCAGCAGCGCCGACAGGGGATTAGACTATGGCTACACCTTC.

J is TRBJ1-6 and V is TRBV19; TRBD1 matches at 7 bases. Germline V CDR1 and CDR2: LNHDA, SQIVND (reference sequence). The CDR3 spans 14 residues. V lost 10 bases and J lost 7; bases outside the gene matches: 10. This chain's CDR3 is CATSPTGRNSPLHF. The CDR3 DNA reads as TGTGCCACCTCTCCGACAGGGAGGAATTCACCCCTCCACTTT.

V is TRBV28 and J is TRBJ2-7, with D tentatively TRBD1 (5 bases). The V gene lost 3 bases and the J gene lost 2 bases, with 11 bases spanning the gap. The CDR3 runs 14 residues. Germline V gene lookup returns CDR1 MDHEN and CDR2 SYDVKM. This CDR3 reads CASSLQGQTYEQYF. CDR3 DNA: TGTGCCAGCAGTTTGCAGGGCCAGACCTACGAGCAGTACTTC.